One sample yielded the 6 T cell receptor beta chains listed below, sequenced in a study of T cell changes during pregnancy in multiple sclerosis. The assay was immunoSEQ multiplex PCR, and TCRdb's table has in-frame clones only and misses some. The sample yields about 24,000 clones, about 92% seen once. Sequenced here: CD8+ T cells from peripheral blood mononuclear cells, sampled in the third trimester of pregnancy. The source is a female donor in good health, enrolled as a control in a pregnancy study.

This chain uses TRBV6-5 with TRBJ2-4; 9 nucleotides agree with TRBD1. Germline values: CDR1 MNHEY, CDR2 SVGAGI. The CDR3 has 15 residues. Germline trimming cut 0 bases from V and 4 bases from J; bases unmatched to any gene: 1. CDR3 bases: TGTGCCAGCAGTTACTCAGGACAGGGGAAAAACATTCAGTACTTC. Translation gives CASSYSGQGKNIQYF.

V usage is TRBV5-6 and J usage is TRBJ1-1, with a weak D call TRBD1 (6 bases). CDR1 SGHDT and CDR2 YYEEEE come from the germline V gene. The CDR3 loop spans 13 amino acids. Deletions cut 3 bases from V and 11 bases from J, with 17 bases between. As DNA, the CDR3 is TGTGCCAGCAGCTGGGGGGGGGCAATTTTGGCTTTCTTT. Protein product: CASSWGGAILAFF.

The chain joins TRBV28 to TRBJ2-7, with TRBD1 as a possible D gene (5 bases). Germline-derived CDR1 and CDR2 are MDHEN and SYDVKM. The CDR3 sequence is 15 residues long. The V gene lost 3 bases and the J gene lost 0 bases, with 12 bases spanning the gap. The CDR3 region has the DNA TGTGCCAGCAGTTTTAGGGGAACGACCTCCTACGAGCAGTACTTC. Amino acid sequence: CASSFRGTTSYEQYF.

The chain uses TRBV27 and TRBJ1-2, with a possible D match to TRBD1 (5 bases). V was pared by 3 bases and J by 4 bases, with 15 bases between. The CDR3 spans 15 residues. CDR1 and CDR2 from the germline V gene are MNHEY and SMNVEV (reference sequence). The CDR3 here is CASSLVPSGGYGYTF. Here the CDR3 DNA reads TGTGCCAGCAGTTTGGTCCCCTCCGGGGGCTATGGCTACACCTTC.

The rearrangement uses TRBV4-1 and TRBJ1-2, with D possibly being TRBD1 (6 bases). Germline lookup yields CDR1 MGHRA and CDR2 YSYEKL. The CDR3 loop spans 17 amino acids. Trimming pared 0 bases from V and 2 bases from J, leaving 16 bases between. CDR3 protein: CASSQDLGDIRNYGYTF. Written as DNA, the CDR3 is TGCGCCAGCAGCCAAGATTTGGGGGACATTCGAAACTATGGCTACACCTTC.

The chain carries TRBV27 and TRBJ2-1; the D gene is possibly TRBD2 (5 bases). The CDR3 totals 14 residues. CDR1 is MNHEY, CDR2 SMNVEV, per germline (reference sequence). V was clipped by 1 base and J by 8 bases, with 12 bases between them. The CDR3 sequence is CASSLWPRRDEQFF. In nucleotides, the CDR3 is TGTGCCAGCAGTTTATGGCCCCGGCGGGATGAGCAGTTCTTC.